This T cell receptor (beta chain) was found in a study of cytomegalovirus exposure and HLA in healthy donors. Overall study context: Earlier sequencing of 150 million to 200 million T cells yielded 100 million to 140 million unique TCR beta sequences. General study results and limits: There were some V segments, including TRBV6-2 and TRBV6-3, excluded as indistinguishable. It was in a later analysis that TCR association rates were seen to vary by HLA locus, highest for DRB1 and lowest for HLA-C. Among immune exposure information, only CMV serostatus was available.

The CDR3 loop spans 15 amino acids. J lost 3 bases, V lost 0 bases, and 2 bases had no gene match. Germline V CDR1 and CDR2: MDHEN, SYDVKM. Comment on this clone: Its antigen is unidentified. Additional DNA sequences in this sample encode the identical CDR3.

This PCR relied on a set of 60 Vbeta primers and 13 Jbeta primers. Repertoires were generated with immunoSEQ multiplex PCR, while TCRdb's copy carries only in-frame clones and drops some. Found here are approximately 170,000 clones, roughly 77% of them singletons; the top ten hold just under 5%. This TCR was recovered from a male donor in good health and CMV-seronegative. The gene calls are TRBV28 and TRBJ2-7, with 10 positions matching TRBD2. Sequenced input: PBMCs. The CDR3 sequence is CASSLWASGSYEQYF. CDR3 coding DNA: TGTGCCAGCAGTTTATGGGCTAGCGGGAGCTACGAGCAGTACTTC.